Following are 29 T cell receptor beta chains from one sample sequenced in a study of patients and donors after allogeneic stem cell transplantation. TCRdb recomputed calls from the RT-PCR reads with MiXCR, one row per CDR3 protein. The repertoire holds tens of thousands of distinct CDR3 sequences, roughly 5.2% seen once, with roughly 2.5% in the top ten. Sequencing was carried out using blood, either unsorted or a sorted T cell fraction (not recorded which). The receptors derive from a human donor who was either an allogeneic HSCT recipient or a stem cell or donor lymphocyte infusion donor (not recorded which). It is not recorded whose cells these are; they may come from a transplant donor.

This clonotype appeared many times. V is TRBV6-1 and J is TRBJ2-7, with D maybe TRBD1 (5 bases). Trimming left V 4 bases short and J 7 bases short, with 23 bases between. CDR3 length: 16 residues. Germline V gene lookup returns CDR1 MNHNS and CDR2 SASEGT. The CDR3 protein is CASSGTGRRVSGEQYF. CDR3 DNA: TGTGCCAGCAGTGGAACCGGCCGCCGAGTGTCAGGGGAGCAGTACTTC.

This clonotype was picked up many times. This sequence joins TRBV5-8 and TRBJ1-3, with D perhaps matching TRBD1 (6 bases). CDR1 and CDR2 (germline): SGHTS, YDEGEE. The CDR3 spans 13 residues. Trimming shortened V by 2 bases and J by 4 bases, and 7 bases separated the two germline ends. This chain's CDR3 is CASSFDRGNTIYF. The CDR3 nucleotides are TGTGCCAGCAGCTTCGACAGGGGAAACACCATATATTTT.

The chain employs TRBV18 and TRBJ2-1, with D unclear. This CDR3 is built from 13 residues. V was clipped by 3 bases and J by 0 bases, with 3 bases between them. Germline CDR1 and CDR2: KGHSH and LQKENI. In DNA, the CDR3 is TGTGCCAGCTCACCCAGCTCCTACAATGAGCAGTTCTTC. It is translated as CASSPSSYNEQFF.

This clonotype occurred many times. This chain connects TRBV5-6 to TRBJ2-2, with D perhaps matching TRBD1 (5 bases). CDR1 is SGHDT, CDR2 YYEEEE, per germline. CDR3 length equals 17 residues. Trimming removed 0 bases from V and 4 bases from J, with 16 bases in between. CDR3 nucleotides: TGTGCCAGCAGCTTGGCCCCGCCAGGGCCGTTCACCGGGGAGCTGTTTTTT. Translation gives CASSLAPPGPFTGELFF.

This clonotype was detected only a few times. This chain links TRBV6-1 with TRBJ1-1; D not certain. This CDR3 region has 14 residues. Germline values: CDR1 MNHNS, CDR2 SASEGT. V was pared by 6 bases and J by 0 bases, with 11 bases between. This CDR3 is CASRLGYLNTEAFF. CDR3 DNA: TGTGCCAGCAGATTGGGATACCTGAACACTGAAGCTTTCTTT.

Many counts were recorded for this clonotype. V and J are TRBV4-1 and TRBJ2-7, with a possible D match to TRBD2 (6 bases). This CDR3 has 15 amino acids. V was cut by 4 bases and J by 2 bases, with 15 bases left in between. Germline V gene data show CDR1 as MGHRA and CDR2 as YSYEKL. CDR3 nucleotide sequence: TGCGCCAGCAGCCCTTCGGGCGGGAAGACCTACGAGCAGTACTTC. It specifies CASSPSGGKTYEQYF.

Many counts were recorded for this clonotype. The V call is TRBV20-1, the J call TRBJ2-1; 7 bases are a match to TRBD2. Per the germline V gene, CDR1 is DFQATT and CDR2 is SNEGSKA (reference sequence). The CDR3 totals 12 residues. The trim removed 6 bases at V and 8 bases at J, leaving 7 bases unmatched. CDR3 DNA sequence: TGCAGTGCCGCATGGGACTATCATGAGCAGTTCTTC. It codes for CSAAWDYHEQFF.

This clonotype has at least ten counts. This rearrangement joins TRBV20-1 to TRBJ2-7; D might be TRBD1 or TRBD2, each matching 5 bases. The CDR3 totals 16 residues. The V gene lost 0 bases and the J gene lost 2 bases, with 17 bases spanning the gap. From germline, CDR1 is DFQATT and CDR2 SNEGSKA (reference sequence). In DNA form, the CDR3 reads TGCAGTGCTAGAGATCCCGCGTCAGGGACCACCTACGAGCAGTACTTC. The encoded protein is CSARDPASGTTYEQYF.

This clonotype was seen ten or more times. The rearrangement joins TRBV19 to TRBJ2-3, with D possibly matching TRBD1 (6 bases). The CDR3 sequence is 16 residues long. CDR1 is LNHDA, CDR2 SQIVND, per germline (reference sequence). The ends were cut back, 4 bases at V and 1 base at J, with 15 bases in the middle. This CDR3 is CASSTPRGRGTDTQYF. The DNA of the CDR3 is TGTGCCAGTAGTACTCCCAGGGGCCGAGGCACAGATACGCAGTATTTT.

The sample holds many counts of this clonotype. J is TRBJ1-1 and V is TRBV11-2; D gene unclear. The V end was cut by 3 bases, the J end by 5 bases, with 16 bases between. Looked up from germline, CDR1 is SGHAT and CDR2 is FQNNGV. The CDR3 has 15 residues. CDR3 DNA: TGTGCCAGCAGCTTGGCTTTCTCACGGTCTACTGAAGCTTTCTTT. Translation gives CASSLAFSRSTEAFF.

This clonotype was recorded at least ten times. The rearrangement links TRBV20-1 to TRBJ1-5, with D possibly being TRBD1 (5 bases). There are 14 residues in the CDR3. From germline, CDR1 is DFQATT and CDR2 SNEGSKA (reference sequence). V gave up 6 bases and J gave up 4 bases, with 16 bases separating them. The CDR3 DNA sequence: TGCAGTGCCCGAGCTGGGGGTGGTAATCAGCCCCAGCATTTT. Translated: CSARAGGGNQPQHF.

This clonotype was counted ten times or more. The genes are TRBV3-1 and TRBJ2-1; 8 bases align to TRBD2. CDR3 size: 15 residues. The germline gives CDR1 LGHDT, CDR2 YNNKEL (reference sequence). The ends lost 4 bases at V and 9 bases at J; junction bases unmatched: 11. Here the CDR3 DNA reads TGTGCCAGCAGCCCCAGAAGCGGGAGTGACGGTGAGCAGTTCTTC. It yields the protein CASSPRSGSDGEQFF.

The table lists this clonotype with many counts. The chain combines TRBV7-9 with TRBJ2-7, with D tentatively TRBD2 (5 bases). Germline lookup yields CDR1 SEHNR and CDR2 FQNEAQ (reference sequence). V shed 4 bases and J shed 6 bases, with 13 bases lying between them. CDR3 length: 13 amino acids. The CDR3 reads CASSSGMGFEQYF. CDR3 nucleotide sequence: TGTGCCAGCAGCTCGGGGATGGGATTCGAGCAGTACTTC.

There are many counts of this clonotype. The J gene is TRBJ1-1, the V gene TRBV11-2; D is ambiguous. The CDR3 length is 15 residues. V was clipped by 5 bases and J by 9 bases, with 22 bases between them. The germline gives CDR1 SGHAT, CDR2 FQNNGV. The CDR3 DNA is TGTGCCAGCAGCCCACCCAAGGACGGGTTTAACCAAGCTTTCTTT. Encoded protein: CASSPPKDGFNQAFF.

The table lists this clonotype with many counts. This chain connects TRBV7-3 to TRBJ2-1; 9 nucleotides match TRBD2. CDR3 length: 16 amino acids. J was trimmed by 4 bases and V by 2 bases; bases with no gene match: 6. CDR1 and CDR2 from the germline V gene are SGHTA and FQGTGA. The CDR3 region is CASSLQPSGDYNEQFF. As DNA, the CDR3 is TGTGCCAGCAGCTTACAGCCTAGCGGGGATTACAATGAGCAGTTCTTC.

The sample holds many counts of this clonotype. The chain couples TRBV20-1 to TRBJ2-7; TRBD1 agrees at 7 bases. The germline V gene has CDR1 DFQATT and CDR2 SNEGSKA (reference sequence). The CDR3 is 14 amino acids. Losses at the gene ends were 1 base for V and 2 bases for J; bases not matched to a gene: 5. This CDR3 reads CSARGQGPTYEQYF. For the CDR3, the DNA is TGCAGTGCTAGAGGACAGGGACCTACCTACGAGCAGTACTTC.

In the case of this clonotype: A read error may explain this, as a much larger clone is one base away. J is TRBJ2-7 and V is TRBV12-3 or TRBV12-4; possibly TRBD1 for D (6 bases). The V gene lost 10 bases and the J gene lost 2 bases, with 15 bases spanning the gap. The CDR3 has 13 amino acids. The CDR3 DNA follows: TGTGCCATCAGACGGGACAAGACCTACGAGCAGTACTTC. Translation: CAIRRDKTYEQYF.

This clonotype was detected many times. V gene TRBV12-3 or TRBV12-4 combines with J gene TRBJ2-4; TRBD2 matches 7 bases. The CDR3 is 16 amino acids. V shed 6 bases, J shed 3 bases, and the junction held 11 bases outside the gene matches. CDR3 region: CASSPMGGRGKNIQYF. CDR3 coding DNA: TGTGCCAGCAGCCCAATGGGGGGGAGGGGCAAAAACATTCAGTACTTC.

This clonotype has a count of ten or more. The chain employs TRBV18 and TRBJ2-5; D remains ambiguous. V lost 4 bases and J lost 2, with 2 bases in between. Germline CDR1 is KGHSH and CDR2 is LQKENI. CDR3 length equals 11 residues. CDR3 sequence: CASSQQETQYF. The CDR3 region has the DNA TGTGCCAGCTCACAACAAGAGACCCAGTACTTC.

At least ten counts were recorded for this clonotype. V and J are TRBV5-1 and TRBJ2-2; possibly TRBD2 for D (6 bases). This CDR3 contains 16 residues. Germline V gene data show CDR1 as SGHRS and CDR2 as YFSETQ. Trimming removed 4 bases at V and 0 bases at J, with 13 bases between. In DNA form, the CDR3 reads TGCGCCAGCAGCGTAACTAGCTACGCGAACACCGGGGAGCTGTTTTTT. Its protein product is CASSVTSYANTGELFF.

The CDR3 spells CASSKLQAGGLGNIQYF. The CDR3 DNA follows: TGTGCCAGCAGTAAATTACAAGCGGGAGGTCTTGGAAACATTCAGTACTTC. The chain carries TRBV27 and TRBJ2-4, with 9 bases identical to TRBD2. This CDR3 has 17 amino acids. From germline, CDR1 is MNHEY and CDR2 SMNVEV (reference sequence). V was pared by 5 bases and J by 6 bases, with 14 bases of the junction left unmatched.

Ten or more counts support this clonotype. The chain joins TRBV5-5 to TRBJ2-5, with 7 bases fitting TRBD2. Germline values: CDR1 SGHKS, CDR2 YYEKEE (reference sequence). V shed 4 bases and J 4 bases; nucleotides not matched to a gene: 4. This CDR3 has 13 residues. CDR3 coding DNA: TGTGCCAGCAGCCGTTCTAGCGGAGAGACCCAGTACTTC. Its translation is CASSRSSGETQYF.

The genes are TRBV20-1 and TRBJ2-1, with 7 bases identical to TRBD2. CDR3 size: 14 residues. The J segment lost 5 bases and the V segment lost 5 bases, leaving 9 bases of the junction unmatched. The germline CDR1 and CDR2 sequences are DFQATT and SNEGSKA (reference sequence). Here the CDR3 reads CSASISGRDNEQFF. DNA of the CDR3: TGCAGTGCTTCGATTAGCGGGCGCGACAATGAGCAGTTCTTC.

This clonotype was counted at least ten times. The chain combines TRBV5-1 with TRBJ2-7, with 7 bases lining up with TRBD2. Germline-derived CDR1 and CDR2 are SGHRS and YFSETQ. Trimming took 5 bases from V and 3 from J; bases not matched to a gene: 8. The CDR3 has 14 residues. CDR3 coding DNA: TGCGCCAGCAGGGCCGGGACGGGAGGCTACGAGCAGTACTTC. It specifies CASRAGTGGYEQYF.

This clonotype was picked up many times. The chain employs TRBV14 and TRBJ2-5; no reliable D call. The CDR3 sequence is 12 residues long. Germline V gene sequence: CDR1 SGHDN, CDR2 FVKESK. V gave up 2 bases and J gave up 5 bases, with 6 bases separating them. CDR3 sequence: CASSQNMETQYF. CDR3 nucleotide sequence: TGTGCCAGCAGCCAAAATATGGAGACCCAGTACTTC.

This clonotype was observed many times. The chain joins TRBV11-1 to TRBJ2-3; TRBD2 aligns across 8 bases. The CDR3 is made up of 15 amino acids. Unmatched junction bases numbered 8, after V lost 6 bases and J lost 3 bases. Looked up from germline, CDR1 is SGHAT and CDR2 is FQDESV (reference sequence). The CDR3 coding sequence is TGTGCCAGCAGGTTCGAGGCGGGGGGAACAGATACGCAGTATTTT. Its translation: CASRFEAGGTDTQYF.

In its sample, this clonotype was seen many times. CDR3 DNA sequence: TGTGCCAGTAGTTTCGCAGGGCTGGACGAGCAGTACTTC. Translation: CASSFAGLDEQYF. The chain links TRBV19 to TRBJ2-7; maybe TRBD1 (5 bases). V gave up 5 bases and J gave up 5 bases, with 13 bases separating them. The CDR3 contains 13 residues. From germline, CDR1 is LNHDA and CDR2 SQIVND (reference sequence).

The rearrangement joins TRBV7-2 to TRBJ1-5; no firm D call. The CDR3 loop spans 12 amino acids. Trimming shortened V by 5 bases and J by 3 bases, and 5 bases separated the two germline ends. Germline CDR1 and CDR2: SGHTA and FQGNSA. The CDR3 DNA is TGTGCCAGCAGCCCATACAATCAGCCCCAGCATTTT. It specifies CASSPYNQPQHF.

This clonotype was recorded many times. This CDR3 is CASSQGQQAKNIQYF. The CDR3 DNA sequence: TGCGCCAGCAGCCAGGGACAACAGGCAAAAAACATTCAGTACTTC. The chain links TRBV5-1 to TRBJ2-4, with D possibly matching TRBD1 (6 bases). The V gene's germline CDR1 is SGHRS and CDR2 YFSETQ. The germline V and J ends were trimmed by 4 bases and 4 bases, with 15 bases remaining between them. The CDR3 is made up of 15 amino acids.